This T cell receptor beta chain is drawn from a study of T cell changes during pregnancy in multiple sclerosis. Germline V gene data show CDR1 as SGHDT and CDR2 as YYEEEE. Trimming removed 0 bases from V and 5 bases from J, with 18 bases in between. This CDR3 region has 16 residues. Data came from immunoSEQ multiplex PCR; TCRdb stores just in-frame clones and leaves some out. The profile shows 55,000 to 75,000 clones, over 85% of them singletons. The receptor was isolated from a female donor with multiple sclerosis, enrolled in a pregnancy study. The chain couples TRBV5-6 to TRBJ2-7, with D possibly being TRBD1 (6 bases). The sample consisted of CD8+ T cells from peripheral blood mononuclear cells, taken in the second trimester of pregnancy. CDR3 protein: CASSLGGLVGLDEQYF. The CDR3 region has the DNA TGTGCCAGCAGCTTGGGGGGGCTGGTCGGACTGGACGAGCAGTACTTC.